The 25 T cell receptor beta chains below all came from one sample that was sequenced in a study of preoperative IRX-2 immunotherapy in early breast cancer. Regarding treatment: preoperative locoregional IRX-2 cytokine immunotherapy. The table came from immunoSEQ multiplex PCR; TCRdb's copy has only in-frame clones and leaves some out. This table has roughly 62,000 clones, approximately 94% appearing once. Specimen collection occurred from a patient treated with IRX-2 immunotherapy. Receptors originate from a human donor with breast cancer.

CDR3 coding DNA: TGTGCCAGCAGCTTAGCGCGGGACTCGGGCCCGGGAGAGCAGTACTTC. Translating it yields CASSLARDSGPGEQYF. The genes are TRBV7-6 and TRBJ2-7; maybe TRBD2 (6 bases). With 0 bases removed from V and 7 bases from J, the gap between germline ends came to 19 bases. Germline loops: CDR1 SGHVS, CDR2 FNYEAQ. CDR3 size: 16 residues.

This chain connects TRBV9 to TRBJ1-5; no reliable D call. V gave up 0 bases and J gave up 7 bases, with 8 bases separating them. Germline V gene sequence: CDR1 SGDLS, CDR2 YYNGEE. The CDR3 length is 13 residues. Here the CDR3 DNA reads TGTGCCAGCAGCGTAGGATCGGGCCAGCCCCAGCATTTT. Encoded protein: CASSVGSGQPQHF.

The DNA for the CDR3 is TGTGCCAGCAGCCCTCTTACAGGTCCCGAAGGCTATGGCTACACCTTC. It is translated as CASSPLTGPEGYGYTF. The rearrangement joins TRBV11-2 to TRBJ1-2, with D maybe TRBD1 (5 bases). The V end lost 5 bases, the J end lost 4 bases, and 20 bases lay between the germline ends. Germline-derived CDR1 and CDR2 are SGHAT and FQNNGV. There are 16 residues in the CDR3.

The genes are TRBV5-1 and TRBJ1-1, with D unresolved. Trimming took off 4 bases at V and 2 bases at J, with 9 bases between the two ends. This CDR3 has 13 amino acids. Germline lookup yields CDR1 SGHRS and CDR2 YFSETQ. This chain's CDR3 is CASSVDFNTEAFF. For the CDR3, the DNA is TGCGCCAGCAGCGTAGATTTTAACACTGAAGCTTTCTTT.

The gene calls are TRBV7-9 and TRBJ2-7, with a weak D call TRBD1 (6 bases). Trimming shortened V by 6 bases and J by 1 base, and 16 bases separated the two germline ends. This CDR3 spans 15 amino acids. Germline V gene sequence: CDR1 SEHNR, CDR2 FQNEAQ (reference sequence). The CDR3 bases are TGTGCCAGCAGTAGCTCAGGGGCAGGGTCCTACGAGCAGTACTTC. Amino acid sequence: CASSSSGAGSYEQYF.

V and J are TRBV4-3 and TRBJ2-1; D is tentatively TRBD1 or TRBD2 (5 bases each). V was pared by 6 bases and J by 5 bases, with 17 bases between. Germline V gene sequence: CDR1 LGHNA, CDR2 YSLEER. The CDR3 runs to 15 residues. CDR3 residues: CASRPGRAINNEQFF. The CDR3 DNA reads TGCGCCAGCAGGCCGGGACGAGCAATAAACAATGAGCAGTTCTTC.

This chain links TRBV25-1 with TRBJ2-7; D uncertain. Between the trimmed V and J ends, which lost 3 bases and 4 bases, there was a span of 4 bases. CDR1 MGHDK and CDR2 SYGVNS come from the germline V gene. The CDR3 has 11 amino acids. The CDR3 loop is CASSDLYEQYF. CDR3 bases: TGTGCCAGCAGTGATTTATACGAGCAGTACTTC.

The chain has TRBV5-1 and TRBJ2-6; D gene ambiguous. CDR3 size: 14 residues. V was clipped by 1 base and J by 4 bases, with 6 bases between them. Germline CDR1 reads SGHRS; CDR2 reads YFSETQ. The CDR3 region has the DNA TGCGCCAGCAGCTTGAATCGGGGGGCCAACGTCCTGACTTTC. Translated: CASSLNRGANVLTF.

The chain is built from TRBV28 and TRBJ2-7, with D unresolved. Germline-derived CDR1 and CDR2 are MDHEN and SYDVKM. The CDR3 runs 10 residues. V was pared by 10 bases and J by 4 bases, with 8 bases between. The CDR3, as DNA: TGTGCCACCAGATTATACGAGCAGTACTTC. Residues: CATRLYEQYF.

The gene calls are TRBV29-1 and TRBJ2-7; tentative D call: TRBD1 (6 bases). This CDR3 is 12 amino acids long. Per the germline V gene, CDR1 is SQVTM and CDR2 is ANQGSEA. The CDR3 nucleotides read TGCAGTGTACGGACAGCCACCTACGAGCAGTACTTC. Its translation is CSVRTATYEQYF.

The CDR3 DNA sequence: TGTGCCAGTAGTACCGGGAGGCAAGAGACCCAGTACTTC. It encodes CASSTGRQETQYF. V is TRBV19 and J is TRBJ2-5; TRBD2 aligns across 7 bases. This CDR3 region has 13 residues. CDR1 and CDR2 from the germline V gene are LNHDA and SQIVND (reference sequence). Trimming removed 4 bases from V and 2 bases from J; junction bases left unmatched: 1.

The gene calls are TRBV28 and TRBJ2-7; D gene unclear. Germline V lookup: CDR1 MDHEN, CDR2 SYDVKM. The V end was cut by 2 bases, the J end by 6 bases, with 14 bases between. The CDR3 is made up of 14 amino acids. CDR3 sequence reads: CASSLLRGEAEQYF. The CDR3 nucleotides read TGTGCCAGCAGTTTACTCCGCGGCGAGGCCGAGCAGTACTTC.

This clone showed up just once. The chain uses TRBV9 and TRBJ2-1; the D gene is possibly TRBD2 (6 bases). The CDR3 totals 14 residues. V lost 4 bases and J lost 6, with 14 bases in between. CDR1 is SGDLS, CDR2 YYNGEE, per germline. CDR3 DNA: TGTGCCAGCAGCCCAATTACTAGCAGCAATGAGCAGTTCTTC. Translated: CASSPITSSNEQFF. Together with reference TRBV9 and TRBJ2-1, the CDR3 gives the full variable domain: DSGVTQTPKHLITATGQRVTLRCSPRSGDLSVYWYQQSLDQGLQFLIQYYNGEERAKGNILERFSAQQFPDLHSELNLSSLELGDSALYFCASSPITSSNEQFFGPGTRLTVL.

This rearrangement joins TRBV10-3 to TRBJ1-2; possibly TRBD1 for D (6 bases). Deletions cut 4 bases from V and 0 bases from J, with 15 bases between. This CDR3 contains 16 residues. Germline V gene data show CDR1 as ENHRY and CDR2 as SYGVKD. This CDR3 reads CAISGQQGWANYGYTF. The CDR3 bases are TGTGCCATCAGTGGACAACAGGGATGGGCTAACTATGGCTACACCTTC.

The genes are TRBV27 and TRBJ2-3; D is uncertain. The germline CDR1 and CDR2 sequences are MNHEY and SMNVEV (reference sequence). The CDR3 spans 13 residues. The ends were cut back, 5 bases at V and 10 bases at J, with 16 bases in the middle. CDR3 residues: CASSPPAYWAQYF. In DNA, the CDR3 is TGTGCCAGCAGTCCCCCTGCTTACTGGGCGCAGTATTTT.

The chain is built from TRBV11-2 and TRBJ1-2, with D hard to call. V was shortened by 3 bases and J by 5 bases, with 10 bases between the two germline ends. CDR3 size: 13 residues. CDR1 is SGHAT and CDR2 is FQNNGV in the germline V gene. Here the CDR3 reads CASSFDPQYGYTF. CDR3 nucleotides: TGTGCCAGCAGCTTCGATCCTCAGTATGGCTACACCTTC.

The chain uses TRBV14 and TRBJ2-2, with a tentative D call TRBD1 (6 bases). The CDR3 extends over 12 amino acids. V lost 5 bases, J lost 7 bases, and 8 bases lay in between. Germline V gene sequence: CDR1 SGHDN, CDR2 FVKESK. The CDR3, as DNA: TGTGCCAGCAGCAACAGGGTCGGGGAGCTGTTTTTT. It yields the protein CASSNRVGELFF.

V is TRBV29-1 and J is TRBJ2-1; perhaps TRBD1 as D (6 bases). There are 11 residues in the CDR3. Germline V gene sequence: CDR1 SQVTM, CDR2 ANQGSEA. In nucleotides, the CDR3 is TGCAGGGTAGGGGGCTACAATGAGCAGTTCTTC. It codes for CRVGGYNEQFF.

CDR3 DNA: TGTGCCAGCAGCTTAGGGCTAGCGGGGGGACACTACGAGCAGTACTTC. Residues: CASSLGLAGGHYEQYF. The rearrangement uses TRBV13 and TRBJ2-7, with 11 bases that match TRBD2. V lost 0 bases, J lost 3 bases, and 4 bases stayed unmatched. The CDR3 consists of 16 residues. Germline CDR1 reads PRHDT; CDR2 reads FYEKMQ (reference sequence).

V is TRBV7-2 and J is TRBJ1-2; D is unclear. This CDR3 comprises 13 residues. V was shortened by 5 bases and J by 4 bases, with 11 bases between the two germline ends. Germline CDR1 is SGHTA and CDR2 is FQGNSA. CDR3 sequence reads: CASSQVSLYGYTF. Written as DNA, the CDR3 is TGTGCCAGCAGCCAAGTTAGTCTCTATGGCTACACCTTC.

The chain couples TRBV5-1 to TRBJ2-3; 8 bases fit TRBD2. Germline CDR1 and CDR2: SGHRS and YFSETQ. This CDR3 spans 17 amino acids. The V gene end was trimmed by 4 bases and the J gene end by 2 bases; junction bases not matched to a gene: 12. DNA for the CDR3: TGCGCCAGCAGCCCCTACGGGGGCGGGGGGTCCACAGATACGCAGTATTTT. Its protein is CASSPYGGGGSTDTQYF. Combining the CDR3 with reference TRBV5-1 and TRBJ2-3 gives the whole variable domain KAGVTQTPRYLIKTRGQQVTLSCSPISGHRSVSWYQQTPGQGLQFLFEYFSETQRNKGNFPGRFSGRQFSNSRSEMNVSTLELGDSALYLCASSPYGGGGSTDTQYFGPGTRLTVL.

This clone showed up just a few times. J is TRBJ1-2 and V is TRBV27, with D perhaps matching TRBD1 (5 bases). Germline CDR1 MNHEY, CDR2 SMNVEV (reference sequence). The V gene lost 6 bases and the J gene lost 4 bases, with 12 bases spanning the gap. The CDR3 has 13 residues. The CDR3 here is CASRLAGAYGYTF. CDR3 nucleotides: TGTGCCAGCAGGCTAGCCGGGGCCTATGGCTACACCTTC.

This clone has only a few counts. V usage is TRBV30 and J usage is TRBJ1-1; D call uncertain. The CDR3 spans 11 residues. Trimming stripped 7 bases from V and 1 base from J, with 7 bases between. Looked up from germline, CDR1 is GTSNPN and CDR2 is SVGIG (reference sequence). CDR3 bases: TGTGCCTTGGAGAGGAACACTGAAGCTTTCTTT. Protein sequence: CALERNTEAFF.

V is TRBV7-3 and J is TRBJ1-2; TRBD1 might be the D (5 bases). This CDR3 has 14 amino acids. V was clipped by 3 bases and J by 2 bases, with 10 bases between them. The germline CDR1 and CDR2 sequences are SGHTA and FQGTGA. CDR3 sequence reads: CASSLGSGNYGYTF. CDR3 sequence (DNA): TGTGCCAGCAGCTTGGGGTCAGGGAACTATGGCTACACCTTC.

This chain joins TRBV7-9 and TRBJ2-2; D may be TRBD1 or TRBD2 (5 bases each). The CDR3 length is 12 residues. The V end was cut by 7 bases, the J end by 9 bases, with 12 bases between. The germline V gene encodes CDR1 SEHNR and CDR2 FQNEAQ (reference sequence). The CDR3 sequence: CASKIRDRELFF. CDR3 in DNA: TGTGCCAGCAAAATTCGGGACCGGGAGCTGTTTTTT.